This paragraph covers one T cell receptor (beta chain) sequence. The CDR3 has 13 residues. The V end lost 5 bases, the J end lost 5 bases, and 9 bases lay between the germline ends. The data derive from a study of CD8 T cells in Susac syndrome. The controls were healthy donors who were matched for age and sex. Negative isolation yielded CD4+ and CD8+ T cells, and FACS enriched TEMRA cells. Random hexamers were used to reverse transcribe an amount of roughly 0.45 to 1 ug RNA. Amplification of TCR beta CDR3 across 54 Vbeta and 13 Jbeta was performed with immunoSEQ multiplex PCR. A single record per CDR3 protein comes from TCRdb applying MiXCR to the immunoSEQ multiplex PCR reads. The table has 110,000 or so distinct CDR3 sequences, about 90% seen once.

The TCR sequence derives from a human donor in good health. Sequencing was carried out using CD4+ T cells from PBMCs. The rearrangement links TRBV12-3 or TRBV12-4 to TRBJ2-2; possibly TRBD1 for D (5 bases). CDR3 nucleotide sequence: TGTGCCAGCAGTGGCGACAGAACCGGGGAGCTGTTTTTT. It is translated as CASSGDRTGELFF.